Listed below are T cell receptor beta chains from one sample, sequenced in a study of blood T cell repertoires in COVID-19. Profiled with immunoSEQ multiplex PCR; TCRdb holds only in-frame clones, not every one. Here the sample spans roughly 280,000 clones, about 87% being singletons. Sequenced: PBMCs or T cells enriched from blood (not recorded which). These receptor sequences come from a woman in her forties or fifties who had recovered from COVID-19. CDR3s include the opening cysteine and the closing phenylalanine or tryptophan. The D gene is left open where the match is weak. Clone sizes are given selectively: once, few, many, or a class where the clone is expanded.

>.|.|TRBJ2-7|TRBV24-1
TGTGCCACCAGTGATCCCTCCTCTTCGGGGGTGCAGTACTTC
CATSDPSSSGVQYF
>.|.|TRBJ1-5|TRBV30
TGTGCCTGGAGTGACTACAATAGCAATCAGCCCCAGCATTTT
CAWSDYNSNQPQHF
>.|.|TRBJ1-1|TRBV13
TGTGCCAGCACCCACGGGACGGGGGGGGCGAACACTGAAGCTTTCTTT
CASTHGTGGANTEAFF
>.|once|TRBJ2-7|TRBV5-6
TGTGCCAGCAGCTTGTTGAGGGCTGGCGAGCAGTACTTC
CASSLLRAGEQYF
>TRBD2|.|TRBJ2-3|TRBV18
TGTGCCAGCTCAACCGCGGCGGGAGGAGATACGCAGTATTTT
CASSTAAGGDTQYF
>.|.|TRBJ1-2|TRBV19
TGTGCCAGTAGCCCCCAGGGAAACTATGGCTACACCTTC
CASSPQGNYGYTF
>TRBD2|once|TRBJ2-1|TRBV7-9
TGTGCCAGCAGCCCCACAGCGGGAAGAGGCGATGAGCAGTTCTTC
CASSPTAGRGDEQFF
>TRBD2|.|TRBJ2-1|TRBV7-9
TGTGCCAGCAGCCTAGGAGCGGGAGTGCGTGAGCAGTTCTTC
CASSLGAGVREQFF
>TRBD1|few|TRBJ1-1|TRBV28
TGTGCCAGCAGTTTAAGGGGGCCCCCGCGTCAAGCTTTCTTT
CASSLRGPPRQAFF
>.|.|TRBJ2-1|TRBV2
TGTGCCAGCAGTGGTGGTAGCGGCAGCTCCTACAATGAGCAGTTCTTC
CASSGGSGSSYNEQFF
>TRBD2|.|TRBJ2-7|TRBV7-2
TGTGCCAGCAGCTTAAGACGGGAGGATGGAGAGCAGTACTTC
CASSLRREDGEQYF
>TRBD2|.|TRBJ2-1|TRBV11-3
TGTGCCAGCAGCTTAGATTCGGGGGGGCAGGCCCAGCAGTTCTTC
CASSLDSGGQAQQFF
>TRBD1|.|TRBJ2-5|TRBV5-1
TGCGCCAGCAGCTCGACCGCGACAGGGGACAAGACCCAGTACTTC
CASSSTATGDKTQYF
>.|.|TRBJ1-2|TRBV21-1
TGTGCCAGCAGCTCTGTCCAGGGGGCCTATGGCTACACCTTC
CASSSVQGAYGYTF
>TRBD1|.|TRBJ2-5|TRBV2
TGTGCCAGCAGTGAAGGACAGGGGAGGACCCAGTACTTC
CASSEGQGRTQYF
>TRBD2|.|TRBJ2-2|TRBV19
TGTGCCAGTAGTACCCGACTAGCGGGAGGGGTGGACACCGGGGAGCTGTTTTTT
CASSTRLAGGVDTGELFF
>TRBD1|.|TRBJ2-7|TRBV5-6
TGTGCCAGCAGCCGCGACAGGGGTGGGTCATACGAGCAGTACTTC
CASSRDRGGSYEQYF
>.|.|TRBJ2-1|TRBV5-1
TGCGCCAGCAGCCCGGGACTGGGGTCCTACAATGAGCAGTTCTTC
CASSPGLGSYNEQFF
>TRBD2|once|TRBJ2-5|TRBV6-5
TGTGCCAGCAGTCGCACGGGACTAGTCGGGGAGACCCAGTACTTC
CASSRTGLVGETQYF
>.|.|TRBJ2-7|TRBV7-2
TGTGCCAGCAGCCTCCAACATACAGGGAAGTACGAGCAGTACTTC
CASSLQHTGKYEQYF
>TRBD2|.|TRBJ2-1|TRBV29-1
TGCAGCGTGGACAGACTAGCGGGAGGCTCCTACAATGAGCAGTTCTTC
CSVDRLAGGSYNEQFF
>.|.|TRBJ1-2|TRBV28
TGTGCCAGCAGTTTATTTGGTAGGGACATAGGTAGGGGCTACACCTTC
CASSLFGRDIGRGYTF
>.|.|TRBJ1-2|TRBV5-1
TGCGCCAGCAGCTTGGTAACAGCGGGTTATGGCTACACCTTC
CASSLVTAGYGYTF
>TRBD1|.|TRBJ1-1|TRBV6-5
TGTGCCAGCAGCCCCCGGGACAGGAAAAATGAAGCTTTCTTT
CASSPRDRKNEAFF
>TRBD1|once|TRBJ1-5|TRBV5-6
TGTGCCAGCAGCGCGCTCACAGGGGGCGGTCAGCCCCAGCATTTT
CASSALTGGGQPQHF
>TRBD1|.|TRBJ2-4|TRBV3-1/TRBV3-2
TGTGCCAGCAGCCGACAGGGTAAAAACATTCAGTACTTC
CASSRQGKNIQYF
>.|.|TRBJ2-7|TRBV28
TGTGCCAGCAGTTCATCCGATCTTACAGGGTTCGAGCAGTACTTC
CASSSSDLTGFEQYF
>.|few|TRBJ2-3|TRBV29-1
TGCGTCCCAAGCGTGGATACAGATACGCAGTATTTT
CVPSVDTDTQYF
>.|once|TRBJ2-7|TRBV10-2
TGCGCCAGCAGTGTCGGAACGACTACAAATACCTACGAGCAGTACTTC
CASSVGTTTNTYEQYF
>TRBD2|once|TRBJ2-5|TRBV7-9
TGTGCCAGCAGCGGGAGGGAGTACCAAGAGACCCAGTACTTC
CASSGREYQETQYF
>.|.|TRBJ2-3|TRBV7-3
TGTGCCAGCAGCTTTTTAGCTTCGACAGATACGCAGTATTTT
CASSFLASTDTQYF
>TRBD1|once|TRBJ2-2|TRBV9
TGTGCCAGCAGGCGGACAGGGATGATCGGGGAGCTGTTTTTT
CASRRTGMIGELFF
>TRBD1|once|TRBJ1-5|TRBV30
TGTGCCTGGAGTCCAGGGACAGTCGCTCAGCCCCAGCATTTT
CAWSPGTVAQPQHF
>.|.|TRBJ2-3|TRBV5-1
TGCGCCAGCAGCTTGTCAGGTAGAGATAGCACAGATACGCAGTATTTT
CASSLSGRDSTDTQYF
>TRBD1|.|TRBJ1-5|TRBV30
TGTGCCTGGAGTAAGGCAGGGGGCTTGTGGGGTAATCAGCCCCAGCATTTT
CAWSKAGGLWGNQPQHF
>.|.|TRBJ1-6|TRBV7-2
TGTGCCAGCAGTGAATGGGGCGATTCACCCCTCCACTTT
CASSEWGDSPLHF
>.|.|TRBJ2-3|TRBV28
TGTGCCAGCAGTTTATGGGGGACTTCTAGCACAGATACGCAGTATTTT
CASSLWGTSSTDTQYF
>.|once|TRBJ1-4|TRBV4-1
TGCGCCAGCAGCCAAGAGGGGCGGAATGAAAAACTGTTTTTT
CASSQEGRNEKLFF
>TRBD1|.|TRBJ1-2|TRBV27
TGTGCCAGCAGACCCGGACAGGGCTATGGCTACACCTTC
CASRPGQGYGYTF
>TRBD2|.|TRBJ2-1|TRBV7-3
TGTGCCAGCAGCTTAACTGGGGTTGGGGGAGGGAATGAGCAGTTCTTC
CASSLTGVGGGNEQFF
>.|.|TRBJ1-5|TRBV28
TGTGCCAGCATTCCGGGGGGAGGATATAGCAATCAGCCCCAGCATTTT
CASIPGGGYSNQPQHF
>.|.|TRBJ2-5|TRBV28
TGTGCCAGCAGTTCCAGAGCGAGAGAGACCCAGTACTTC
CASSSRARETQYF
>.|.|TRBJ1-1|TRBV28
TGTGCCAGCAGTTTCCCCCGGGACAACAACTTACCGAGCACTGAAGCTTTCTTT
CASSFPRDNNLPSTEAFF
>TRBD1|once|TRBJ2-7|TRBV30
TGTGCCTGGAGTGTACAGGGGGCGGGGGAGCAGTACTTC
CAWSVQGAGEQYF
>.|once|TRBJ2-7|TRBV5-6
TGTGCCAGCAGGGATAAGACAGGTTCTCGGGAGCAGTACTTC
CASRDKTGSREQYF